Below, one T cell receptor beta chain is given with its context. Its antigen is currently unknown. MiXCR, applied by TCRdb to the RT-PCR reads, yields one record per CDR3 protein. The data show 250,000 to 350,000 distinct CDR3 sequences, 22% seen once. The source of the sample is a study of response to subunit inactivated influenza vaccine. Study-level findings and limits: Authors suggested few new T cells are recruited by each seasonal influenza vaccination.

The germline V gene has CDR1 DFQATT and CDR2 SNEGSKA (reference sequence). This CDR3 has 12 residues. Trimming shortened V by 7 bases and J by 2 bases, and 11 bases separated the two germline ends. The clonotype comes from a man between 50 and 75 years old who received an inactivated influenza vaccine. The gene calls are TRBV20-1 and TRBJ1-1; unclear D gene. Sample: PBMCs from blood, taken about 20 months after vaccination. For the CDR3, the DNA is TGCAGTGGCCACAGACGCAACACTGAAGCTTTCTTT. It yields the protein CSGHRRNTEAFF.